The rows below give T cell receptor beta chains drawn from one sample of a study of blood T cell repertoires in COVID-19. The repertoire was sequenced with immunoSEQ multiplex PCR; TCRdb's copy has only in-frame clones and lacks some. In the table there are approximately 260,000 clones, around nine tenths of which are singletons. Input material: peripheral blood. The receptors were sampled from a woman between 70 and 85 years old with COVID-19, enrolled during active disease. The CDR3 runs from the conserved cysteine through the conserved F or W. A D gene is named only where the DNA matches it firmly. For some rows the clone size is stated as once, few or many, or as a class when expanded; others skip it.

clone size,D gene,V gene,J gene,CDR3 DNA,CDR3 protein
-,-,TRBV7-8,TRBJ2-3,TGTGCCAGCAGCCCGAGGAGGGCATTCCGGGGCACAGATACGCAGTATTTT,CASSPRRAFRGTDTQYF
-,TRBD2,TRBV2,TRBJ2-7,TGTGCCAGCAATATAGCGGGAAGCTCCTACGAGCAGTACTTC,CASNIAGSSYEQYF
-,-,TRBV18,TRBJ1-1,TGTGCCAGCTCACCGAACGGGGACACTGAAGCTTTCTTT,CASSPNGDTEAFF
-,TRBD2,TRBV19,TRBJ2-7,TGTGCCAGTAGTTCGACCGGGACTAGTCGCGAGCAGTACTTC,CASSSTGTSREQYF
few,TRBD2,TRBV6-6,TRBJ2-1,TGTGCCAGCAGTCAGAATAGACTAGCGGGGATGTACAATGAGCAGTTCTTC,CASSQNRLAGMYNEQFF
-,TRBD1,TRBV28,TRBJ1-4,TGTGCCAGCAGTTTTTCGGGACAGGGTAATGAAAAACTGTTTTTT,CASSFSGQGNEKLFF
-,-,TRBV6-1,TRBJ2-5,TGTGCCAGCAGTGATGGACAGATCCAAGAGACCCAGTACTTC,CASSDGQIQETQYF
few,TRBD1,TRBV7-8,TRBJ1-5,TGTGCCAGCAGCTTATTCCCAAGGACAGGGGAAGGGAATCAGCCCCAGCATTTT,CASSLFPRTGEGNQPQHF
-,TRBD1,TRBV7-9,TRBJ2-7,TGTGCCAGCAGCCCCCGACAGGGGCCCTACGAGCAGTACTTC,CASSPRQGPYEQYF
-,-,TRBV30,TRBJ1-5,TGTGCCTGGAGCCCGTCGGGCAATCAGCCCCAGCATTTT,CAWSPSGNQPQHF
once,-,TRBV28,TRBJ1-6,TGTGCCAGCAGTTTAGGCGGACAGTCCTCCTATAATTCACCCCTCCACTTT,CASSLGGQSSYNSPLHF
-,TRBD1,TRBV5-1,TRBJ1-4,TGCGCCAGCAGCACCGGGACAGGGGGTGAAAAACTGTTTTTT,CASSTGTGGEKLFF
-,TRBD2,TRBV3-1/TRBV3-2,TRBJ2-1,TGTGCCAGCAGCCAAGATTGGACTAGCGGGGCCGAGCAGTTCTTC,CASSQDWTSGAEQFF
few,-,TRBV28,TRBJ1-5,TGTGCCAGCAGTTTTATCGGGGTCGGCAATCAGCCCCAGCATTTT,CASSFIGVGNQPQHF
-,-,TRBV7-9,TRBJ2-5,TGTGCCAGCAGCCTGAGAGGGCAGCCAACGGAGACCCAGTACTTC,CASSLRGQPTETQYF
-,-,TRBV27,TRBJ1-4,TGTGCCAGCAGTGGGGGGAGGGTCGGGAAACTGTTTTTT,CASSGGRVGKLFF
many,-,TRBV29-1,TRBJ1-2,TGCAGCGTCTACGACATCGAATACCGCTATGGCTACACCTTC,CSVYDIEYRYGYTF
-,-,TRBV15,TRBJ1-2,TGTGCCACCAGCAGAGAAGGTCGGGGGAACTATGGCTACACCTTC,CATSREGRGNYGYTF
-,-,TRBV10-1,TRBJ2-6,TGCGCCAGCATCTGTAACTCTCCCTACTCTGGGGCCAACGTCCTGACTTTC,CASICNSPYSGANVLTF
-,-,TRBV11-2,TRBJ2-3,TGTGCCAGCAGCTTAGAATATGGGCGTACAGATACGCAGTATTTT,CASSLEYGRTDTQYF
-,-,TRBV6-2/TRBV6-3,TRBJ1-5,TGTGCCAGCAGTCCCATTAGCAATCAGCCCCAGCATTTT,CASSPISNQPQHF
few,-,TRBV15,TRBJ2-5,TGTGCCACCAGCAGTACGGGAAGAGAGACCCAGTACTTC,CATSSTGRETQYF
-,-,TRBV12-3/TRBV12-4,TRBJ2-1,TGTGCCACCCGACTTAGCTCCTACAATGAGCAGTTCTTC,CATRLSSYNEQFF
-,-,TRBV28,TRBJ1-5,TGTGCCAGCAGTTCCGAGAGACAGGTCGGTAATCAGCCCCAGCATTTT,CASSSERQVGNQPQHF
-,-,TRBV28,TRBJ1-5,TGTGCCAGCAGTTTAGGAGGCTCGGGCAATCAGCCCCAGCATTTT,CASSLGGSGNQPQHF
-,-,TRBV25-1,TRBJ2-5,TGTGCCAGCAGTGACGCTGGCGGCGGCCAAGAGACCCAGTACTTC,CASSDAGGGQETQYF
-,-,TRBV25-1,TRBJ2-5,TGTGCCAGCAGGCGGGTGGGCAGGGGGGTGACCCAGTACTTC,CASRRVGRGVTQYF
-,-,TRBV11-2,TRBJ2-5,TGTGCCAGCAGCCTAAAGGGGTGGGGGAGGCCACAAGAGACCCAGTACTTC,CASSLKGWGRPQETQYF
-,-,TRBV19,TRBJ2-3,TGTGCCAGTAGCCCCTCAGTAGATACGCAGTATTTT,CASSPSVDTQYF
-,-,TRBV5-1,TRBJ1-2,TGCGCCAGCAGCTTGAGTAGGTCGGGGATTTATGGCTACACCTTC,CASSLSRSGIYGYTF
-,TRBD1,TRBV5-1,TRBJ1-1,TGCGCCAGCAGCTACGGGACAGGGGTAATTGAAGCTTTCTTT,CASSYGTGVIEAFF
-,TRBD1,TRBV30,TRBJ1-2,TGTGCCTGGACTCGGACAGGGGGCTCTGGCTACACCTTC,CAWTRTGGSGYTF
-,TRBD1,TRBV7-9,TRBJ2-7,TGTGCCAGCAGCTTTAATCCGGGACAGAACTACGAGCAGTACTTC,CASSFNPGQNYEQYF
once,TRBD2,TRBV3-1/TRBV3-2,TRBJ2-7,TGTGCCAGCAGCCAACTCCTAGCGGGAGACGAGCAGTACTTC,CASSQLLAGDEQYF
-,-,TRBV6-5,TRBJ1-5,TGTGCCAGCAGCTATGACAAGATCACCCAGCATTTT,CASSYDKITQHF
-,-,TRBV3-1/TRBV3-2,TRBJ2-2,TGTGCCAGCAGCCAAGGAGGAGGGAACACCGGGGAGCTGTTTTTT,CASSQGGGNTGELFF
-,-,TRBV30,TRBJ2-7,TGTGCCTGGCAACAGAAGTACGAGCAGTACTTC,CAWQQKYEQYF
-,-,TRBV7-2,TRBJ2-5,TGTGCCAGCAGCTTAGGCTATCAAGAGACCCAGTACTTC,CASSLGYQETQYF
-,-,TRBV6-1,TRBJ2-5,TGTGCCAGCAGTGTTCCCCCGGGGACTCCAAGAGGAAGGCCAGAGACCCAGTACTTC,CASSVPPGTPRGRPETQYF
-,-,TRBV6-6,TRBJ1-6,TGTGCCAGCAGTTACGGCAGCCGGGGTTCACCCCTCCACTTT,CASSYGSRGSPLHF
-,-,TRBV11-2,TRBJ1-1,TGTGCCAGCAGCTTAGTACAAGGAGACACTGAAGCTTTCTTT,CASSLVQGDTEAFF
-,-,TRBV4-3,TRBJ1-5,TGCGCCAGCAGCCAGACCCGCGGGTATCAGCCCCAGCATTTT,CASSQTRGYQPQHF
-,TRBD1,TRBV29-1,TRBJ2-1,TGCAGCGTTGAACGTGGGACAGGGGGGAATGAGCAGTTCTTC,CSVERGTGGNEQFF
-,-,TRBV30,TRBJ2-7,TGTGCCTGGGCACAGGGTTTTCACTACGAGCAGTACTTC,CAWAQGFHYEQYF
-,TRBD2,TRBV7-3,TRBJ2-1,TGTGCCAGCAGCTTTGCCCATAGCGGGAGCGGGGATGAGCAGTTCTTC,CASSFAHSGSGDEQFF
-,TRBD1,TRBV24-1,TRBJ2-7,TGTGCCACCAGTGACGGACAGGGGATTTCCTACGAGCAGTACTTC,CATSDGQGISYEQYF
-,-,TRBV19,TRBJ1-1,TGTGCCAGTACCAAAAGGGGCCCAGACAAGAACACTGAAGCTTTCTTT,CASTKRGPDKNTEAFF
-,-,TRBV7-9,TRBJ1-2,TGTGCCAGCAGCTTAGATGCGGCCTACTATGGCTACACCTTC,CASSLDAAYYGYTF